Below are 10 T cell receptor beta chains sequenced from a single sample in a study of graft-versus-host responses after intestinal transplantation (dated by TCRdb to 2020 to 2022). The sample's time point, from its label and the paper: cells obtained before transplantation from donor or recipient. The antigens of these receptors remain unknown. The library was made by the immunoSEQ multiplex PCR assay. The source is immuneACCESS, and TCRdb retained only in-frame sequences with V and J called. Part of the clones is not carried over; for the studies checked, unresolved V genes explain less than half of this, and the remainder is unexplained. The sample has approximately 70,000 clones on record, roughly 90% of them singletons. Approximately 2.7% of the sample is in the top ten clones. The input for sequencing was unstimulated CD8+ T cells sorted from spleen or lymph node cells, taken before intestinal transplant. The source is a human donor who received an intestinal transplant.

This chain uses TRBV19 with TRBJ2-3; 10 bases map to TRBD2. The trim removed 2 bases at V and 7 bases at J, leaving 6 bases unmatched. Per the germline V gene, CDR1 is LNHDA and CDR2 is SQIVND (reference sequence). The CDR3 loop spans 15 amino acids. This CDR3 reads CASSIRASGRNTQYF. CDR3 coding DNA: TGTGCCAGTAGTATACGGGCTAGCGGGAGAAATACGCAGTATTTT.

The chain combines TRBV25-1 with TRBJ2-5; the D gene is possibly TRBD2 (6 bases). Germline V CDR1 and CDR2: MGHDK, SYGVNS. The V gene lost 0 bases and the J gene lost 1 base, with 12 bases spanning the gap. CDR3 length: 16 residues. In DNA form, the CDR3 reads TGTGCCAGCAGTGAATATAGGAGGGTGTGCCAAGAGACCCAGTACTTC. Its translation is CASSEYRRVCQETQYF.

This CDR3 is CASSGVPGTEAFF. The CDR3 DNA sequence: TGTGCCAGCAGTGGGGTCCCGGGGACTGAAGCTTTCTTT. The rearrangement joins TRBV6-4 to TRBJ1-1; D gene uncertain. Trimming took 4 bases from V and 5 from J, leaving 11 bases between them. CDR3 length: 13 residues. Germline V lookup: CDR1 MRHNA, CDR2 SNTAGT.

This clone was recorded once. In nucleotides, the CDR3 is TGTGCCAGCAGTTTCTCTAGCTCCTACGAGCAGTACTTC. This gives the protein CASSFSSSYEQYF. The chain couples TRBV28 to TRBJ2-7; unclear D gene. CDR1 is MDHEN, CDR2 SYDVKM, per germline. This CDR3 is built from 13 residues. V was trimmed by 3 bases and J by 0 bases, leaving 6 bases between them.

This clone turned up a few times. The chain uses TRBV6-5 and TRBJ2-7, with a possible D match to TRBD1 (6 bases). This CDR3 has 13 residues. CDR1 is MNHEY and CDR2 is SVGAGI in the germline V gene. V was cut by 5 bases and J by 2 bases, with 10 bases left in between. For the CDR3, the DNA is TGTGCCAGCAGTGAAGGGGACACCTACGAGCAGTACTTC. It codes for CASSEGDTYEQYF.

V and J are TRBV2 and TRBJ1-4; a weak D match, TRBD1 (6 bases). CDR1 is SNHLY, CDR2 FYNNEI, per germline. CDR3 size: 16 residues. The V gene lost 6 bases and the J gene lost 8 bases, with 22 bases spanning the gap. CDR3: CASRGALTGKNEKLFF. In DNA, the CDR3 is TGTGCCAGCAGGGGGGCATTGACAGGAAAAAACGAAAAACTGTTTTTT.

The chain combines TRBV5-1 with TRBJ2-7; 13 positions agree with TRBD2. V lost 0 bases and J lost 8; bases outside the gene matches: 8. The CDR3 has 16 residues. Germline assignment: CDR1 SGHRS and CDR2 YFSETQ. CDR3 amino acids: CASSLATSGRVIKQYF. CDR3 nucleotides: TGCGCCAGCAGCTTGGCCACTAGCGGGAGGGTTATCAAGCAGTACTTC. The full variable domain, its missing parts supplied by reference TRBV5-1 and TRBJ2-7, is KAGVTQTPRYLIKTRGQQVTLSCSPISGHRSVSWYQQTPGQGLQFLFEYFSETQRNKGNFPGRFSGRQFSNSRSEMNVSTLELGDSALYLCASSLATSGRVIKQYFGPGTRLTVT.

The chain links TRBV11-3 to TRBJ2-3; 8 bases align to TRBD1. Germline CDR1 is SGHNT and CDR2 is YENEEA. V was pared by 5 bases and J by 5 bases, with 3 bases of the junction left unmatched. The CDR3 consists of 13 residues. The CDR3 here is CASSPTGEDTQYF. CDR3 DNA sequence: TGTGCCAGCAGCCCGACAGGGGAAGATACGCAGTATTTT.

This clone was counted once. The chain employs TRBV5-1 and TRBJ2-5; 7 nucleotides match TRBD2. Unmatched junction bases numbered 6, after V lost 2 bases and J lost 5 bases. Germline CDR1 SGHRS, CDR2 YFSETQ. The CDR3 is 14 amino acids. The chain's CDR3 is CASSLAGTMETQYF. The CDR3 region has the DNA TGCGCCAGCAGCTTAGCGGGGACGATGGAGACCCAGTACTTC.

The rearrangement links TRBV27 to TRBJ2-1; 13 bases are shared with TRBD2. Germline V gives CDR1 MNHEY, CDR2 SMNVEV (reference sequence). The V gene end was trimmed by 1 base and the J gene end by 3 bases; junction bases not matched to a gene: 9. The length of the CDR3 is 19 residues. The CDR3 loop is CASSLLRTSGSFDYNEQFF. The CDR3 DNA follows: TGTGCCAGCAGTTTATTGAGGACTAGCGGGAGTTTTGACTACAATGAGCAGTTCTTC.